This T cell receptor (beta chain) was found in a study of blood T cells in healthy people across ages. Study-level information: Every two T cells gave about one barcoded beta molecule via template switching. Overall study findings and caveats: Roughly linearly, TCR beta diversity per million T cells fell as age increased. Samples with more naive T cells showed higher observed beta diversity.

Collection of 8.5 to 10 milliliters of peripheral blood was performed for each donor. The authors ran a second PCR of roughly 6 to 12 cycles using a sample-barcoded 5' primer and a J-beta primer mix. TCRdb ran MiXCR on the 5' RACE reads and lists one entry per CDR3 protein. In the table there are roughly 800,000 distinct CDR3 sequences, about 25% of which are singletons. The germline V gene encodes CDR1 SGHDN and CDR2 FVKESK. The CDR3 contains 14 residues. The V and J ends lost 1 base and 3 bases respectively, with 9 bases between them. In this sample, this clonotype turned up a few times. Its specificity is unknown. The sample was also linked to a second study, of T cells of mothers and their children.

The sample taken for sequencing was blood. This sequence originates from a boy between 10 and 17 years old in good health. V usage is TRBV14 and J usage is TRBJ1-2; no clear D. The CDR3 coding sequence is TGTGCCAGCAGCCAAGCGGGCCGAGACTATGGCTACACCTTC. Its protein is CASSQAGRDYGYTF.